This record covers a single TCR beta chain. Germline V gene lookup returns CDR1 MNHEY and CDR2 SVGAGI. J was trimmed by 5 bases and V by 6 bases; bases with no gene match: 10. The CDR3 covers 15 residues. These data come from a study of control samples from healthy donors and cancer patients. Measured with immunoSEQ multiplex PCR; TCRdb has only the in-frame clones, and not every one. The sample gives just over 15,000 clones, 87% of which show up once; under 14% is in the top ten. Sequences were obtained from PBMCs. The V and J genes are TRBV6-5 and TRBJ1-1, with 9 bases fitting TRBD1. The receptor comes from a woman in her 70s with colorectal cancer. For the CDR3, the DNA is TGTGCCAGCAGCTTCCCGGGACAGGGAAGAACTGAAGCTTTCTTT. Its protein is CASSFPGQGRTEAFF.